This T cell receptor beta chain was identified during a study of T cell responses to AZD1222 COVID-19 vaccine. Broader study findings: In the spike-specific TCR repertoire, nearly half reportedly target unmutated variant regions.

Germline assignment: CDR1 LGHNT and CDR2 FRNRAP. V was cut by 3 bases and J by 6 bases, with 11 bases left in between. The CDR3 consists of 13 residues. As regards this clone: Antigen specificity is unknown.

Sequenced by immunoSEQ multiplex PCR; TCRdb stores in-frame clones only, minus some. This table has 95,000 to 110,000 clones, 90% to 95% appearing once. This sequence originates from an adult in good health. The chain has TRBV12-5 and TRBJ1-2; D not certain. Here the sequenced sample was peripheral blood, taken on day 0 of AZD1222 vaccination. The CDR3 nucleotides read TGTGCTAGTGGTTTTCCCGGGCAGGATGGCTACACCTTC. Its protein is CASGFPGQDGYTF.